This TCR beta chain stems from a study of shared clonotypes between healthy human individuals. Study-level points and caveats: Generally, naive subsets (rather than memory subsets) showed larger estimated richness. Read depth was anticipated to influence clonotype sharing among donors.

The protocol was immunoSEQ multiplex PCR, while the TCRdb copy is restricted to in-frame clones and leaves out a portion. The sample comprises around 1.1 million clones, around three quarters of which are singletons, and 0.6% to 0.75% rests with the top ten. As to this clone: Its matching antigen is unknown.

V lost 1 base and J lost 3; bases outside the gene matches: 7. Germline V gene data show CDR1 as SGHRS and CDR2 as YFSETQ. CDR3 size: 16 residues. Sequencing was done on a sample of memory CD4+ T cells from PBMCs. Subset defined: CD45RA-negative fraction. The chain is built from TRBV5-1 and TRBJ2-7, with 10 bases that match TRBD1. The receptor was derived from a man aged 18 to 29 in good health. Some clones in this sample may be carry-over from other donors' samples. DNA for the CDR3: TGCGCCAGCAGCTTGAATCAGGGACAGGGGTACTACGAGCAGTACTTC. Residues: CASSLNQGQGYYEQYF.